Listed here is a single TCR beta chain. Its antigen has not been determined. Base qualities are not recorded, but no much larger clone differs from it by a single base. TCR CDR3 regions were amplified from genomic DNA by multiplex PCR using the deep immunoSEQ assay. Extracted genomic DNA from each cell subset was distributed evenly across all wells of several immunoSEQ 96-well plates, and each plate was treated as a replicate. Each replicate PCR for sorted subsets received around 210 ng genomic DNA, equal to about 30,000 T cell genomes. Purified libraries were quantified with a Qubit 3.0 fluorometer, sized on a Bioanalyzer 2100, and re-quantified with the KAPA Library Quantification kit. Every immunoSEQ 96-well plate was sequenced on a separate single-read 150-cycle Illumina NextSeq 550 flow cell. In the paper's pipeline: Because the immunoSEQ output included only junctional sequences and no quality scores, the filtering could not be the same as the filtering used for full-length reads. To assign V/J genes and CDR3, sequences were annotated using PyIR, a Python wrapper for IgBLAST v1.9, with IMGT germline references. Reads were removed for weak V/J assignments (E-value above 1e-6), missing CDR3, stop codons, out-of-frame junctions, or ambiguous translated residues. V3J clonotypes were defined by identical inferred V gene, J gene, and CDR3 amino acid sequence. Percentage overlap between repertoires was calculated by dividing the number of shared unique clonotypes by the size of the smaller repertoire. RTK rarefaction, the Chao1 estimator, and Recon v2.1 estimates of unobserved clonotypes were used to assess repertoire richness. Generation probabilities were computed with OLGA for all TCRbeta clonotypes obtained by the gDNA method from four donors. Not all clones reach the TCRdb copy of this immuneACCESS table, which keeps in-frame sequences only. Checked studies attribute under half of the gap to unresolved V genes and leave the rest unexplained. That table is the source of V, J and clone size, and D and trimming were worked out from the DNA. The sample table records about 820,000 clones; around 93% of these occur just once. Of the sample, 24% is held by the ten largest clones.

The data were obtained in a study of shared clonotypes between healthy human individuals (dated by TCRdb to 2018 to 2021). Looking at the study overall: A few men and two women, aged 18 to 49 years, made up the cohort. Per donor, three plates each were used for CD4 naive and CD4 memory, two for CD8 naive, and one for CD8 memory. Blood TCR repertoires of five healthy adults were deeply sequenced to estimate repertoire size and the extent of clonotype sharing between individuals. Libraries were prepared and TCR repertoires were sequenced by different laboratories using diverse techniques, in order to increase sequencing depth and limit assay-specific biases. Each donor's leukapheresis produced roughly between roughly 0.85 and 9.5 billion PBMCs. Paper-wide results and their limitations: Roughly 5% of naive CD4, 3.5% of naive CD8, approximately 2.2% of memory CD4, and over 0.35% of memory CD8 clonotypes were shared across several donors. The small number of donors limited the genetic and exposure-history diversity represented. Naive subsets generally had larger estimated clonotype richness than memory subsets. Compared with non-shared clonotypes, clonotypes shared by all four sorted-subset donors had higher generation probabilities. Based on pairwise subsampling, the degree of clonotype sharing among donors was expected to be affected by sequencing depth. Even with the large sequencing depth, rarefaction of the sorted-subset datasets indicated that sequencing was incomplete. Sampling was restricted to blood, and TCR repertoires in tissue are likely to differ from TCR repertoires in blood.

For the CD8 naive samples, CD45RO-negative cells were positively selected for CCR7, yielding a CD45RA+CCR7+ population from which TemRA cells were excluded. Healthy HIV-negative adults with no recently reported acute infections or vaccinations were included as donors. Every donor was a Caucasian adult living in Nashville, Tennessee, USA. After blood collection by leukapheresis, PBMCs were isolated using Ficoll-Histopaque density gradient centrifugation and then cryopreserved in the vapor phase of liquid nitrogen. Purity and quantity of every magnetically sorted T cell population were checked by analytical flow cytometry. From each sorted fraction, genomic DNA was isolated and quantified by UV absorbance on a Nanodrop 2000c. The CDR3 goes from the cysteine to the phenylalanine over 15 residues. Only the CDR3 region is kept as DNA, spanning 45 bases read in frame from base 1. V and J are truncated by 4 bases and 11 bases respectively, leaving an intervening sequence of 21 bases. CDR1 and CDR2 (MGHRA, YSYEKL) derive from the germline V gene.

Sequencing was done on a sample of naive CD8+ T cells sorted from blood. The cell subset or site label here, explained by the study, means: CD45RA+CCR7+. Rearrangement joined TRBV4-1 to TRBJ2-1; the D gene is perhaps TRBD2, from 5 matching bases. The source is a man aged 25 to 40 in good health. The DNA is as follows: TGCGCCAGCAGCCTCGGGATCATGCAAGGCGATAAGCAGTTCTTC. Its translation reads: CASSLGIMQGDKQFF.